Given below is one T cell receptor beta chain in context. The data originate from a study of shared clonotypes between healthy human individuals. Only in-frame clones appear in the TCRdb table, and some are missing; sequencing was by immunoSEQ multiplex PCR. The sample includes roughly 480,000 clones, around 80% seen only once; the top ten take 9.5% to 15%. The length of the CDR3 is 15 residues. V was pared by 0 bases and J by 4 bases, with 13 bases between. Germline V lookup: CDR1 SGHRS, CDR2 YFSETQ. The chain carries TRBV5-1 and TRBJ2-5; D perhaps matches TRBD1 (6 bases). What was sequenced was PBMCs. The sequence derives from a woman in her 40s in good health. Some clones in this sample may be carry-over from other donors' samples. The CDR3 sequence: CASSLEGRDIETQYF. CDR3 nucleotide sequence: TGCGCCAGCAGCTTGGAAGGCCGGGACATAGAGACCCAGTACTTC.